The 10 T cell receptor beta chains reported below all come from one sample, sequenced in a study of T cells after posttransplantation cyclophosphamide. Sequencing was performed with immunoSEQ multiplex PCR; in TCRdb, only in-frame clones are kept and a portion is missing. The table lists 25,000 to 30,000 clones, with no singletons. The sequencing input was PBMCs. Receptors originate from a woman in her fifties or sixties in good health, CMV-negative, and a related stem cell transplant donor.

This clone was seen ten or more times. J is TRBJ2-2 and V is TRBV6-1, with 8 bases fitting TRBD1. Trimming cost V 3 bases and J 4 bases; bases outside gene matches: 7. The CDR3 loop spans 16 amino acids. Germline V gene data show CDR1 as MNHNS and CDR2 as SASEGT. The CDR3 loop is CASSDLGRGLTGELFF. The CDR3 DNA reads TGTGCCAGCAGTGATTTAGGCAGGGGGCTCACCGGGGAGCTGTTTTTT.

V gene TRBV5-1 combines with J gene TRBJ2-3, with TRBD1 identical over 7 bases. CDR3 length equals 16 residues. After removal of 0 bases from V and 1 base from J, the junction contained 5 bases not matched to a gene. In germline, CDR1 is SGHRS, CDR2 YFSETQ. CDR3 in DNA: TGCGCCAGCAGCTTGGTTGGGCAGGGGGGCACAGATACGCAGTATTTT. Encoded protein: CASSLVGQGGTDTQYF.

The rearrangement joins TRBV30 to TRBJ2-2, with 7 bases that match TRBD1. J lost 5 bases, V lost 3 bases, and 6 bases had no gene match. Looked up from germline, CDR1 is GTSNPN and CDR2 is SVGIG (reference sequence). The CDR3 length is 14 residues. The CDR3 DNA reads TGTGCCTGGAGGGAAGACAGGGTTACCGGGGAGCTGTTTTTT. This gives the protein CAWREDRVTGELFF.

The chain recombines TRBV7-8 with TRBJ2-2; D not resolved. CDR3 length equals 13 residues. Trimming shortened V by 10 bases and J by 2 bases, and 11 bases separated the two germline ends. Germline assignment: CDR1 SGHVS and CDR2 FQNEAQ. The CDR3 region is CATGLSNTGELFF. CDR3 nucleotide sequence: TGTGCCACAGGCCTGTCCAACACCGGGGAGCTGTTTTTT.

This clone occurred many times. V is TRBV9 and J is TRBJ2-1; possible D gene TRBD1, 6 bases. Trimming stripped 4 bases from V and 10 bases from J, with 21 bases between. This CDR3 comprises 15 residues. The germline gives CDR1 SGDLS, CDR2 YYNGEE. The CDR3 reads CASSLWGQGRSEQFF. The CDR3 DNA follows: TGTGCCAGCAGCCTTTGGGGGCAGGGCAGGAGCGAGCAGTTCTTC.

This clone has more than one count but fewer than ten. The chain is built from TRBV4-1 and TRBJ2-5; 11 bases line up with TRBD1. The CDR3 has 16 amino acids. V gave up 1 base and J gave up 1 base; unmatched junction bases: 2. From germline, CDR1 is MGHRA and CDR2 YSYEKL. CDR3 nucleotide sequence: TGCGCCAGCAGCCAAGCTGGGACAGGGGGCCAAGAGACCCAGTACTTC. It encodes CASSQAGTGGQETQYF.

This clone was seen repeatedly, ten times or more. This CDR3 is CASRTSTNQETQYF. CDR3 sequence (DNA): TGTGCCAGCCGGACTAGCACAAACCAAGAGACCCAGTACTTC. The V call is TRBV6-1, the J call TRBJ2-5; 8 bases match TRBD2. Trimming removed 8 bases from V and 0 bases from J; junction bases left unmatched: 5. The V gene's germline CDR1 is MNHNS and CDR2 SASEGT. The CDR3 is 14 residues long.

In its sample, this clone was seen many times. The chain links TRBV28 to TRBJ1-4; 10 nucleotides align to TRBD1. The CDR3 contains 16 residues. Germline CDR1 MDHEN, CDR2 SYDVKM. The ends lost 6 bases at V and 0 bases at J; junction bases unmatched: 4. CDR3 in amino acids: CASSRDRGATNEKLFF. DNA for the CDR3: TGTGCCAGCAGCAGGGACAGGGGAGCAACTAATGAAAAACTGTTTTTT.

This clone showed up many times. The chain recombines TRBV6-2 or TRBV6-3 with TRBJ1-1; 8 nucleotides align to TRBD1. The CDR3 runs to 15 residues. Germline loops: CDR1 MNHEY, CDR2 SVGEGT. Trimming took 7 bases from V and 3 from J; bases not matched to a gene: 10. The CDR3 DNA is TGTGCCAGCACCTCGGCAGGGGGCTGGTACACTGAAGCTTTCTTT. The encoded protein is CASTSAGGWYTEAFF.

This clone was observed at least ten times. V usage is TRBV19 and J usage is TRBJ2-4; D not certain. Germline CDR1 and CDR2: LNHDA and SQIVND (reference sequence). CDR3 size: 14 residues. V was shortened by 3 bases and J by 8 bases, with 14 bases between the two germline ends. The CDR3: CASSMLRQEDIQYF. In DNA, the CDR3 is TGTGCCAGTAGTATGTTGCGCCAGGAAGACATTCAGTACTTC.